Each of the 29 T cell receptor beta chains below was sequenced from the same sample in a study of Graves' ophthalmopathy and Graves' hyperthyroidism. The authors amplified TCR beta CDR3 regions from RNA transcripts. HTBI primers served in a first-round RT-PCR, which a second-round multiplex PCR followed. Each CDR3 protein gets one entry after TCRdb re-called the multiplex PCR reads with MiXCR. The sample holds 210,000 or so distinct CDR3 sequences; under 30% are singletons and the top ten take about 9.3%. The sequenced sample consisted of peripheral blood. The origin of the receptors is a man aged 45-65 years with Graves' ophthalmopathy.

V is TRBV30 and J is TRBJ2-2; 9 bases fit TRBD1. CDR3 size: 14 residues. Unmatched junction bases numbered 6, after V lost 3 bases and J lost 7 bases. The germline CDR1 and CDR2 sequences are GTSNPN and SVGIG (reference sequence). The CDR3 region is CAWRAQGAFGELFF. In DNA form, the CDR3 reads TGTGCCTGGAGAGCACAGGGGGCTTTCGGGGAGCTGTTTTTT.

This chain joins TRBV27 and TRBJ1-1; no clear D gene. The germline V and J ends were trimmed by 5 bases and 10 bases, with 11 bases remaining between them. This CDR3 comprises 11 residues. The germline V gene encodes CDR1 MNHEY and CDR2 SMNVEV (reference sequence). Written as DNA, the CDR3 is TGTGCCAGCAGTGATTCGGTGGCAGCTTTCTTT. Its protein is CASSDSVAAFF.

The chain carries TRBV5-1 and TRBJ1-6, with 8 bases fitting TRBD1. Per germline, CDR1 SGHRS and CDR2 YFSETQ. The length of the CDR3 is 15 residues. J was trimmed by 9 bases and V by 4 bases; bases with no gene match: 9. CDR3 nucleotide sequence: TGCGCCAGCAGCCGACCAGCGACAGGGGCTTCACCCCTCCACTTT. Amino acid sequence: CASSRPATGASPLHF.

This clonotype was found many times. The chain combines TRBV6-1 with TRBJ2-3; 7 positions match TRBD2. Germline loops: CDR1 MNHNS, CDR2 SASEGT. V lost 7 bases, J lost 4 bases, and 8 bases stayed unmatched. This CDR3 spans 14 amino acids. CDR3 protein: CASTPGLAADTQYF. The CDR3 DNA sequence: TGTGCCAGCACCCCCGGTCTAGCGGCAGATACGCAGTATTTT.

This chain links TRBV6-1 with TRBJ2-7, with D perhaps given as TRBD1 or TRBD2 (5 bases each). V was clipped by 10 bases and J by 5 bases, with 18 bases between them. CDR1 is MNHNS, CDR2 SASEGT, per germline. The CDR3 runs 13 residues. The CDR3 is CATRAGSSHEQYF. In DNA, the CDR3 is TGTGCCACCAGGGCAGGGAGTAGCCACGAGCAGTACTTC.

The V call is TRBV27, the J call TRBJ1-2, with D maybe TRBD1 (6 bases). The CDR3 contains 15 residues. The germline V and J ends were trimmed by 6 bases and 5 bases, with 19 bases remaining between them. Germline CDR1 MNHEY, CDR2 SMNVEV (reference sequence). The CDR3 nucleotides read TGTGCCAGCAGGATTACCGGGACAACTAGTTATGGCTACACCTTC. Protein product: CASRITGTTSYGYTF.

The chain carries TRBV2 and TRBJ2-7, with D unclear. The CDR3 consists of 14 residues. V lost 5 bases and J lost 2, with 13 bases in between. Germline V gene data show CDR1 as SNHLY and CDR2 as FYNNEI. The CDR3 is CASSLEQGPYEQYF. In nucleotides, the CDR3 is TGTGCCAGCAGTTTGGAACAAGGACCCTACGAGCAGTACTTC.

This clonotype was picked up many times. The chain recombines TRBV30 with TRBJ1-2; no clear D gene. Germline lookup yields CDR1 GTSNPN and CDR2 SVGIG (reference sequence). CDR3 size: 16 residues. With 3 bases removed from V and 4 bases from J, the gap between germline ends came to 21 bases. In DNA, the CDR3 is TGTGCCTGGAGCCCCCTCACCCGGGGATCGGGCTATGGCTACACCTTC. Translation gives CAWSPLTRGSGYGYTF.

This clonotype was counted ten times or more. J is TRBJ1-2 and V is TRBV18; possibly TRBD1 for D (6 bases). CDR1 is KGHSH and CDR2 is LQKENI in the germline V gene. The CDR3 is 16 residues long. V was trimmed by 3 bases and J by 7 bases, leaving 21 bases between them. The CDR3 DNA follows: TGTGCCAGCTCACCCCAACCTGGACAGACTGGAGGTGGCTACACCTTC. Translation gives CASSPQPGQTGGGYTF.

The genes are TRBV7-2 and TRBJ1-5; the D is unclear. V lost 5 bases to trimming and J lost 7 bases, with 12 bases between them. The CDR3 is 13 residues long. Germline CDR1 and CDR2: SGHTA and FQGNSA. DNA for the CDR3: TGTGCCAGCAGCGAAGGGTCCTGGCAGCCCCAGCATTTT. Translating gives CASSEGSWQPQHF. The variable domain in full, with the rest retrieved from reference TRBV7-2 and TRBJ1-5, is GAGVSQSPSNKVTEKGKDVELRCDPISGHTALYWYRQSLGQGLEFLIYFQGNSAPDKSGLPSDRFSAERTGGSVSTLTIQRTQQEDSAVYLCASSEGSWQPQHFGDGTRLSIL.

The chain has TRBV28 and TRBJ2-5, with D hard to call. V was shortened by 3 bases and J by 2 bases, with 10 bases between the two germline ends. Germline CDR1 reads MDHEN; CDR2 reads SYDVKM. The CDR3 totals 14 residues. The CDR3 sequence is CASSFSRLQETQYF. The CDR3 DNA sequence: TGTGCCAGCAGTTTTAGCAGATTGCAAGAGACCCAGTACTTC.

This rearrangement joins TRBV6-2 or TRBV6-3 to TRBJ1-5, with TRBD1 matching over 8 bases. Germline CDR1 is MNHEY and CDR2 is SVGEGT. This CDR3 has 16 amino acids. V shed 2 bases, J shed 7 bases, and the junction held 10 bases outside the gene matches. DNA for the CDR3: TGTGCCAGCAGTTACCGGCAGGGGGCTAGGGGCCAGCCCCAGCATTTT. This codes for CASSYRQGARGQPQHF.

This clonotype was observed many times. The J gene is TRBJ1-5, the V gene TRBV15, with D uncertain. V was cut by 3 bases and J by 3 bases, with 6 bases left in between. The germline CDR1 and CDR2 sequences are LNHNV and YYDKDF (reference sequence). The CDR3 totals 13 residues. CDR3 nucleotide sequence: TGTGCCACCAGCAGGGCTATCAATCAGCCCCAGCATTTT. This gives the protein CATSRAINQPQHF.

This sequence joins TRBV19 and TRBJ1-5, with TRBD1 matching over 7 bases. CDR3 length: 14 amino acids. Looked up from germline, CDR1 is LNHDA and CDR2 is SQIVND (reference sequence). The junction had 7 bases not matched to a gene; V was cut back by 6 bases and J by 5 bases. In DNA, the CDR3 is TGTGCCAGTAGCCAAGACAGGGTCTATCAGCCCCAGCATTTT. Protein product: CASSQDRVYQPQHF.

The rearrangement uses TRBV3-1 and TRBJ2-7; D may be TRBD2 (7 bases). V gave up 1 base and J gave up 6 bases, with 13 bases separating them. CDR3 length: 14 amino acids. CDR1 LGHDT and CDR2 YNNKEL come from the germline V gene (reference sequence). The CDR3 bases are TGTGCCAGCAGCCAAGTCCGGGGGGCGGCCGAGCAGTACTTC. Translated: CASSQVRGAAEQYF.

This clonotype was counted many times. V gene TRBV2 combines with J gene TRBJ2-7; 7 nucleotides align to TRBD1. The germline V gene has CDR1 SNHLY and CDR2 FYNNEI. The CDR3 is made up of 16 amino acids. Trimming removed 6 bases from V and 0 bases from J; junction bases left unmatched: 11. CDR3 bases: TGTGCCAGCAGCGAGGTAGGGGGCCCCCGCTCCTACGAGCAGTACTTC. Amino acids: CASSEVGGPRSYEQYF.

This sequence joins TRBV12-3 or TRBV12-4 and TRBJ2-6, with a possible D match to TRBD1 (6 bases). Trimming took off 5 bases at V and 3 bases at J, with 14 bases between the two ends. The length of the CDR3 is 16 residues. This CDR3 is CASSLRGFGGANVLTF. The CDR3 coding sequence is TGTGCCAGCAGTCTCAGGGGTTTCGGTGGGGCCAACGTCCTGACTTTC.

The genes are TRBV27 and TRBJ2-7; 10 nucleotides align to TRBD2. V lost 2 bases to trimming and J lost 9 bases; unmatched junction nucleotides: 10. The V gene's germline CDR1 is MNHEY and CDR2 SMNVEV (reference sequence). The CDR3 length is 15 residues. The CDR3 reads CASSLRSSGSLRQYF. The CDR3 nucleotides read TGTGCCAGCAGTTTAAGGTCTAGCGGGAGCCTAAGGCAGTACTTC.

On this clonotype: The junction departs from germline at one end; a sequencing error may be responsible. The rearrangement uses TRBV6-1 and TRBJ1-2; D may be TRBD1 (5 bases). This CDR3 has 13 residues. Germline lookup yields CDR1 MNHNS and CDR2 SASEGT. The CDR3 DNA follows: TGTGCCATCAGTGCGGGGGTCTCCTATGGCTACACCTTC. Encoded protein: CAISAGVSYGYTF.

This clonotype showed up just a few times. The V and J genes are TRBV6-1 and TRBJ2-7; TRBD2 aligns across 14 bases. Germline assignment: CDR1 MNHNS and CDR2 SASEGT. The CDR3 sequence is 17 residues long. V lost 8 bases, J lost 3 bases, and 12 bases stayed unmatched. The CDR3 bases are TGTGCCAGCGGATTCGGGACTAGCGGGAGTAAATTCTACGAGCAGTACTTC. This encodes CASGFGTSGSKFYEQYF.

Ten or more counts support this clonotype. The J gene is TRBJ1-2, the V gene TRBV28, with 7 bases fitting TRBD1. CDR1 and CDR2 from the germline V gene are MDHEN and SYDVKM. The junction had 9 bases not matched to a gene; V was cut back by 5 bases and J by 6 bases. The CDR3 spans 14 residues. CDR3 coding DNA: TGTGCCAGCAGTCTCCAGGGGGAGAAGGATGGCTACACCTTC. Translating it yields CASSLQGEKDGYTF.

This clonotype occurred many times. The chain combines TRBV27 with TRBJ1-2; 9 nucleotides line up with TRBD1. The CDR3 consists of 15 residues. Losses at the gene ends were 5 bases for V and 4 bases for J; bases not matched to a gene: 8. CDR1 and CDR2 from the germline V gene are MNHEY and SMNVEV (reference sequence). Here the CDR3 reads CASSGDRDRSYGYTF. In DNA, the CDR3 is TGTGCCAGCAGTGGGGACAGGGACAGGAGCTATGGCTACACCTTC.

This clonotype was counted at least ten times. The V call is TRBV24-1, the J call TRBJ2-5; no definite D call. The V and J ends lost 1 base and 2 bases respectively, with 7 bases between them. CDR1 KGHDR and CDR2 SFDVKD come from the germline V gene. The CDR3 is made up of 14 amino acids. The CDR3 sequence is CATSDLRQQETQYF. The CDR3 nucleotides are TGTGCCACCAGTGATTTACGCCAGCAAGAGACCCAGTACTTC.

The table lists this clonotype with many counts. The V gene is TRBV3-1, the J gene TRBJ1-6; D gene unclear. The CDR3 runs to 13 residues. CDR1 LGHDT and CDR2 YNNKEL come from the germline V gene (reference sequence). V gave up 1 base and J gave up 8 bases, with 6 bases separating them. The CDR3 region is CASSQVVDSPLHF. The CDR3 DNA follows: TGTGCCAGCAGCCAAGTCGTCGATTCACCCCTCCACTTT.

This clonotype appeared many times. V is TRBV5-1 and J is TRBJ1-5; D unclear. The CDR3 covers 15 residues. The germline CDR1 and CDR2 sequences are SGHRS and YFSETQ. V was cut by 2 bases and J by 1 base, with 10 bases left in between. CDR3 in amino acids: CASSLRPGSNQPQHF. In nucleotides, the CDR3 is TGCGCCAGCAGCTTAAGACCGGGAAGCAATCAGCCCCAGCATTTT.

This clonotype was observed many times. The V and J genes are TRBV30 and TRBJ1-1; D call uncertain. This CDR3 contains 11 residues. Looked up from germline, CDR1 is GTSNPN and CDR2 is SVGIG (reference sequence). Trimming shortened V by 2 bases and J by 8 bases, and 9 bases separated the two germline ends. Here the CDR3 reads CAWSLSEEAFF. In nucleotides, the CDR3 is TGTGCCTGGAGTCTCTCGGAGGAAGCTTTCTTT.

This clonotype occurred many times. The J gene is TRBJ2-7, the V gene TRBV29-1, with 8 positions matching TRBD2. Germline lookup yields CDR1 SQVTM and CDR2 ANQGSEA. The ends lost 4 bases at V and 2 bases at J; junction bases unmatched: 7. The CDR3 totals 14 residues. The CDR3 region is CSVAMLRGAYEQYF. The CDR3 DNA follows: TGCAGCGTTGCCATGCTGCGGGGGGCCTACGAGCAGTACTTC.

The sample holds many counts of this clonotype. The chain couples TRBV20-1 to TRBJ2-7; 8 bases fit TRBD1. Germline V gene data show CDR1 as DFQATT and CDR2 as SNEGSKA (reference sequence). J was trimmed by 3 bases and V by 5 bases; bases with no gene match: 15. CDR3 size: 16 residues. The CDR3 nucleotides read TGCAGTGCTGGCCCCCTGACAGGGGCACTGATCTACGAGCAGTACTTC. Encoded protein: CSAGPLTGALIYEQYF.

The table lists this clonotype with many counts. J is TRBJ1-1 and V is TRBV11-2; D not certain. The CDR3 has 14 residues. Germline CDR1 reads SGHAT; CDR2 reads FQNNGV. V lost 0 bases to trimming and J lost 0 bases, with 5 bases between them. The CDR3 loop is CASSLEPLNTEAFF. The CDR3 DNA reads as TGTGCCAGCAGCTTAGAGCCGCTGAACACTGAAGCTTTCTTT.